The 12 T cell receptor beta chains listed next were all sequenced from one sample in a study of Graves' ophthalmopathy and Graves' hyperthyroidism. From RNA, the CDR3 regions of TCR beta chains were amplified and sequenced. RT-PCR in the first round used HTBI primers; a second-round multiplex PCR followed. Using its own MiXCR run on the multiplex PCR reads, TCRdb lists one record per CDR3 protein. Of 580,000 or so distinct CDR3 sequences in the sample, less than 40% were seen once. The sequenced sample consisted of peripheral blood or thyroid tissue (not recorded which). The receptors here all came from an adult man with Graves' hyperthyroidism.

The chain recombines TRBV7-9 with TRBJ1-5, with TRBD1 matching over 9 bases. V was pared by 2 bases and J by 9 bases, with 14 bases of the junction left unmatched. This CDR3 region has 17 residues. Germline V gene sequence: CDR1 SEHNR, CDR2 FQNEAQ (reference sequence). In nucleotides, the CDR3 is TGTGCCAGCAGCTTAAAAGGAGCGGGACAGGGCCTGGGGCCCCAGCATTTT. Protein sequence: CASSLKGAGQGLGPQHF.

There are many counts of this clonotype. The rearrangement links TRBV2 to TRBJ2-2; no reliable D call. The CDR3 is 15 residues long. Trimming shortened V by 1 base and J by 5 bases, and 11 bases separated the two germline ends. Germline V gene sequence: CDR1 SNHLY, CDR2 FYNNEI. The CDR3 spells CASSEGNRLTGELFF. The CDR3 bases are TGTGCCAGCAGTGAAGGGAACCGGTTGACCGGGGAGCTGTTTTTT.

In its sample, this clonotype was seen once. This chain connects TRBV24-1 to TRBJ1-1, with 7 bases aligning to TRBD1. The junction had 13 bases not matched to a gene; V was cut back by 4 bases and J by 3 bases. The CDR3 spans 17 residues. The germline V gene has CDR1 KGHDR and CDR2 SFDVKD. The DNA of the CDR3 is TGTGCCACCAGTGACCGCCGACAGGGTAATGGCTACACTGAAGCTTTCTTT. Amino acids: CATSDRRQGNGYTEAFF.

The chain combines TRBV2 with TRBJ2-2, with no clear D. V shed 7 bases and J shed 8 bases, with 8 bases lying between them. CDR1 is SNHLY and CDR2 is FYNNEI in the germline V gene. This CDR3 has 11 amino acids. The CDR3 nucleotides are TGTGCCAGCAAGGAGACAGGGGAGCTGTTTTTT. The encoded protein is CASKETGELFF.

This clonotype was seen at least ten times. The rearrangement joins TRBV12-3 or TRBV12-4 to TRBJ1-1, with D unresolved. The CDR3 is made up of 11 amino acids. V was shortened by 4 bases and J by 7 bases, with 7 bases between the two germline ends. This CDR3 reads CASSSGSEAFF. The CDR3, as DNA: TGTGCCAGCAGTTCGGGCAGTGAAGCTTTCTTT.

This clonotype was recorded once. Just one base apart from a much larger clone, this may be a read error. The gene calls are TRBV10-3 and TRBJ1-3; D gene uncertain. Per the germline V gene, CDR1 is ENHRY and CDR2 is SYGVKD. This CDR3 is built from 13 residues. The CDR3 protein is CATRPDSENTIYF. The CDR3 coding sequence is TGTGCCACCCGACCAGACTCTGAAAACACCATATATTTT.

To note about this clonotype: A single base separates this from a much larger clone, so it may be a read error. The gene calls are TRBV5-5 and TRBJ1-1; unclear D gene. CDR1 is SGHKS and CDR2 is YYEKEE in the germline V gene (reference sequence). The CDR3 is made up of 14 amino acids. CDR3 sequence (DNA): TGTGCCAGCAGCTTGACCCGGGAGTACACTGGAGCTTTCTTT. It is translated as CASSLTREYTGAFF.

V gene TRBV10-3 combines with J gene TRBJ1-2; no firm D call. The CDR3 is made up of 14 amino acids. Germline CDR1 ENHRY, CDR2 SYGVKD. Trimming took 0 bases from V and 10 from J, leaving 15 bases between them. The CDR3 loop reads CAISESDGLYNYTF. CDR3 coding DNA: TGTGCCATCAGTGAGTCGGACGGGCTCTACAACTACACCTTC.

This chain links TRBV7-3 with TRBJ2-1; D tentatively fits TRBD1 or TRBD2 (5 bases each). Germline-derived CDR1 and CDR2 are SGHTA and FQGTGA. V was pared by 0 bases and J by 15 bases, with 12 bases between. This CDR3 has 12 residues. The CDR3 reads CASSLTMGRLFF. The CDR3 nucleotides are TGTGCCAGCAGCTTAACTATGGGACGGTTGTTCTTC.

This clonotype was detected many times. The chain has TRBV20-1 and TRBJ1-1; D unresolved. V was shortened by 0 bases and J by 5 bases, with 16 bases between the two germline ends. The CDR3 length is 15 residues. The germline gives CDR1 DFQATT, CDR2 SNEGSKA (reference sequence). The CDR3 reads CSARDRPGLETEAFF. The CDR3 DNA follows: TGCAGTGCTAGAGATCGCCCGGGTTTGGAAACTGAAGCTTTCTTT.

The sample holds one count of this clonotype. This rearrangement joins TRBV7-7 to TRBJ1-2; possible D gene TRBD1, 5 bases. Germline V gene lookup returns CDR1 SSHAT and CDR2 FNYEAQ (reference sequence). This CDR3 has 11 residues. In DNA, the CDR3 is TGTGCTAGGGAGGGGATCTATGGCTACACCTTC. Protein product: CAREGIYGYTF.

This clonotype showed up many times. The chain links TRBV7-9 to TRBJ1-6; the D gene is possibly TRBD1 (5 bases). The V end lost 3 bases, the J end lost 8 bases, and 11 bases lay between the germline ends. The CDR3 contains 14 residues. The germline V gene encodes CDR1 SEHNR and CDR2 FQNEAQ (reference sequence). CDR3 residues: CASSFSRVYSPLHF. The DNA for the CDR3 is TGTGCCAGCAGCTTTTCCAGGGTCTATTCACCCCTCCACTTT. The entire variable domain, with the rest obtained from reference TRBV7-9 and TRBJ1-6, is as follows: DTGVSQNPRHKITKRGQNVTFRCDPISEHNRLYWYRQTLGQGPEFLTYFQNEAQLEKSRLLSDRFSAERPKGSFSTLEIQRTEQGDSAMYLCASSFSRVYSPLHFGNGTRLTVT.